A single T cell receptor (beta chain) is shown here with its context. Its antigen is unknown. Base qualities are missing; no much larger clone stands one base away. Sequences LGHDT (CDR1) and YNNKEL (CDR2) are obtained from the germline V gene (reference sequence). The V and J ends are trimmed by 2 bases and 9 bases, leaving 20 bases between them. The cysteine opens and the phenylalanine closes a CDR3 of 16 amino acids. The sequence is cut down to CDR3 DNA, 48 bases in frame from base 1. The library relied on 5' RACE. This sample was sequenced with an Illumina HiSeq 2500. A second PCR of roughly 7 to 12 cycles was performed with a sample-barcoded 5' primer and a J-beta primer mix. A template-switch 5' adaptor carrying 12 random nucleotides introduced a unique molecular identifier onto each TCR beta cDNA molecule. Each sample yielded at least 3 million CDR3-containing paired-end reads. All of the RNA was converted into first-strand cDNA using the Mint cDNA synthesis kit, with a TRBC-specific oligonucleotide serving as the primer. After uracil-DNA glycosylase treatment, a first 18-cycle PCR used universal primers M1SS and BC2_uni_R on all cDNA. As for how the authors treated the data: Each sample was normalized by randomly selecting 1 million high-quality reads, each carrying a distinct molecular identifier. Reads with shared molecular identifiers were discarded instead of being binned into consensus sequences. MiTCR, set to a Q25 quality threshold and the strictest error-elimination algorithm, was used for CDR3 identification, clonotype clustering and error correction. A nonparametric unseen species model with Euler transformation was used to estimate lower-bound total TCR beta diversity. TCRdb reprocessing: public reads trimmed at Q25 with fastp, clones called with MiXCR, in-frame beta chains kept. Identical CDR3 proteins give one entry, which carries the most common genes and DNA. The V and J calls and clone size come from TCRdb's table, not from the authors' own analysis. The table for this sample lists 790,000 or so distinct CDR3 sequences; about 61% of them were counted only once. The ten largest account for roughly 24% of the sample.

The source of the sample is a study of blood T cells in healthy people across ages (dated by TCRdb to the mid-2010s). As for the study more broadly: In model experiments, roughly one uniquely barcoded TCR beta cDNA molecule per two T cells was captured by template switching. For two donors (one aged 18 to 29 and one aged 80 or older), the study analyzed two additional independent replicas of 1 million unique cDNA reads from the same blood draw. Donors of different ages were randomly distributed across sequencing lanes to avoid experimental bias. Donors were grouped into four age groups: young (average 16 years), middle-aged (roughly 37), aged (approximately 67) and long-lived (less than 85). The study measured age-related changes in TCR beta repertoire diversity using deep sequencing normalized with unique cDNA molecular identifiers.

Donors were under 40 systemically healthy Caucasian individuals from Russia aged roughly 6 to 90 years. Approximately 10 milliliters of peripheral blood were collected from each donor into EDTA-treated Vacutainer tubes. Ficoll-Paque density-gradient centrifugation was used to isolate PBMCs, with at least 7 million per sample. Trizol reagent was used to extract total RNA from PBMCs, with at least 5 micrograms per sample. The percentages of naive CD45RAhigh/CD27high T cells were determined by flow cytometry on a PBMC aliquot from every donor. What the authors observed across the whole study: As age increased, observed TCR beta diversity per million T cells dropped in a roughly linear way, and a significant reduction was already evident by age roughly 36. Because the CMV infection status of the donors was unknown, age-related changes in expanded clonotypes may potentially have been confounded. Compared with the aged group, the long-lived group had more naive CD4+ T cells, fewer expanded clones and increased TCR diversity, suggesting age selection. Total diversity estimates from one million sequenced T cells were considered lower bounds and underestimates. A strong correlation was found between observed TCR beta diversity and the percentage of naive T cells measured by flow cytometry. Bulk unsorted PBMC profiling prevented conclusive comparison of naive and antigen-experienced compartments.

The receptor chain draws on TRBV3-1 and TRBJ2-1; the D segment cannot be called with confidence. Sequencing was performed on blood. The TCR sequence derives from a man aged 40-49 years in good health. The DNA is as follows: TGTGCCAGCAGCCAACTAATAACGGCTAGTTCAACTGAGCAGTTCTTC. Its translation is CASSQLITASSTEQFF.